The entry below describes one T cell receptor beta chain. The antigen is undetermined. The data derive from a study of cytomegalovirus exposure and HLA in healthy donors. Study findings and constraints: In vitro testing confirmed a few CMV-associated chains as specific for CMV antigens. TCR beta sequences reportedly predicted the HLA-A and HLA-B alleles of most subjects accurately. Sequencing had likely introduced a cluster of highly shared sequence variants as an artifact.

The PCR used 60 Vbeta and 13 Jbeta primers. Here immunoSEQ multiplex PCR was the method, and the copy in TCRdb shows in-frame clones only, minus some. The sample records about 200,000 clones, approximately 86% being singletons. Germline V gives CDR1 SGHDN, CDR2 FVKESK. V was cut by 0 bases and J by 1 base, with 7 bases left in between. This CDR3 is built from 14 residues. Healthy bone marrow donors made up the donors. The TCR sequence derives from a woman aged 25 to 39 in good health and CMV-seronegative. The sequenced sample consisted of PBMCs. This rearrangement joins TRBV14 to TRBJ2-7; no firm D call. The CDR3 reads CASSQEAISYEQYF. The DNA for the CDR3 is TGTGCCAGCAGCCAAGAAGCCATTTCCTACGAGCAGTACTTC.